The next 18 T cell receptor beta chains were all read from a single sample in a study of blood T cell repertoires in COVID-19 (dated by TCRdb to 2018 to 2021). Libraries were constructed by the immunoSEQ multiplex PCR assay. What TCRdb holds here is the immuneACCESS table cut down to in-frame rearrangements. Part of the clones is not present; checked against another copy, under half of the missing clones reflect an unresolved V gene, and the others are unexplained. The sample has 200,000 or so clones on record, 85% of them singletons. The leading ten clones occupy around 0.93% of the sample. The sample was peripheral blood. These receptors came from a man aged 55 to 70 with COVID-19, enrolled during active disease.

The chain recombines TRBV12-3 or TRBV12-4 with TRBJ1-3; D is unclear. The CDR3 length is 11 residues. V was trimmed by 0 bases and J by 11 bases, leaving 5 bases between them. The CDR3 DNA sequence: TGTGCCAGCAGTTTAGCGTTCTCCATATATTTT. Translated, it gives CASSLAFSIYF.

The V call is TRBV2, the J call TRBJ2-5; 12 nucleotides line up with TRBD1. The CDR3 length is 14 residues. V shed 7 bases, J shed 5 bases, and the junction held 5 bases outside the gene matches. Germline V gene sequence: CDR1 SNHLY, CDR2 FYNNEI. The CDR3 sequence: CASTGTGGVETQYF. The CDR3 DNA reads TGTGCCAGCACCGGGACAGGGGGCGTTGAGACCCAGTACTTC.

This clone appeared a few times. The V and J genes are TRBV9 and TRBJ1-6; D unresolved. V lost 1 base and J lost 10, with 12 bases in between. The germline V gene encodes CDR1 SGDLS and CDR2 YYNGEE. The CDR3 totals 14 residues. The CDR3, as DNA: TGTGCCAGCAGCGTATCGGGTCTACGATCACCCCTCCACTTT. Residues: CASSVSGLRSPLHF.

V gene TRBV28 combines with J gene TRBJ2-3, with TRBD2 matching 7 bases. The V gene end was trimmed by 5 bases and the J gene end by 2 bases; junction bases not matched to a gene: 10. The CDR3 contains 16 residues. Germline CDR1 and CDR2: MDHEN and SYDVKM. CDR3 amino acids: CASSTPAGAFTDTQYF. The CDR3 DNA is TGTGCCAGCAGTACCCCCGCGGGAGCTTTCACAGATACGCAGTATTTT.

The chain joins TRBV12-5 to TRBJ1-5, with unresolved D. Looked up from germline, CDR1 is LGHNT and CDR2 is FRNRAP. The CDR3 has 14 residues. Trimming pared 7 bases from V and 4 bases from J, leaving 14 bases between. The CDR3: CASALAASNQPQHF. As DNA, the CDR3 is TGTGCTAGTGCCCTTGCGGCCAGTAATCAGCCCCAGCATTTT.

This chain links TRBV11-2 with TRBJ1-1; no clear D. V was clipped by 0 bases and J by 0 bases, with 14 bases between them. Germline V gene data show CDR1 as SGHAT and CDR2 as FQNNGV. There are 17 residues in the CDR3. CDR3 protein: CASSLELGRFLNTEAFF. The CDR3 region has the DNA TGTGCCAGCAGCTTAGAGTTGGGGAGGTTTTTGAACACTGAAGCTTTCTTT.

The chain's CDR3 is CAWSVRGGIGNEQFF. CDR3 coding DNA: TGTGCCTGGAGTGTACGGGGCGGGATAGGGAATGAGCAGTTCTTC. The chain is built from TRBV30 and TRBJ2-1; possibly TRBD2 for D (6 bases). The CDR3 is 15 residues long. Germline CDR1 reads GTSNPN; CDR2 reads SVGIG (reference sequence). Trimming stripped 0 bases from V and 7 bases from J, with 16 bases between.

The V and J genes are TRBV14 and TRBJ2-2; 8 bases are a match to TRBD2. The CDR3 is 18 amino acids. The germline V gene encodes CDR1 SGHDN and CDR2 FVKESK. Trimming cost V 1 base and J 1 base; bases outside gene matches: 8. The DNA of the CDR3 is TGTGCCAGCAGCCAAGTTCCGCTAGCGGGTTGGAACACCGGGGAGCTGTTTTTT. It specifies CASSQVPLAGWNTGELFF.

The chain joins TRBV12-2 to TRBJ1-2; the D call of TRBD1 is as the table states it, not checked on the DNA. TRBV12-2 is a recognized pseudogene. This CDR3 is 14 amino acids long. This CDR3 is CASRRRRYRGGYTF. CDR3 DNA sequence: TGTGCAAGTCGCAGACGACGGTACAGGGGTGGCTACACCTTC.

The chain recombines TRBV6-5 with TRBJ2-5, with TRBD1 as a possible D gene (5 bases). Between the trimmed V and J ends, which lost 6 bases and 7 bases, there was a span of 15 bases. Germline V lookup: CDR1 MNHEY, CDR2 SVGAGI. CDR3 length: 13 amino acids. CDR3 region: CASRAGPQGTQYF. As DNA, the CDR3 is TGTGCCAGCAGGGCCGGACCCCAGGGGACCCAGTACTTC.

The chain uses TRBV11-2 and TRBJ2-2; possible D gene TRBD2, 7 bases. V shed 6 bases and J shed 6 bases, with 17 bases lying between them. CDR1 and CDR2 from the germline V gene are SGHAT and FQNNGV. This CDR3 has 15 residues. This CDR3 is CASRLGRGLAGELFF. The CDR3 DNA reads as TGTGCCAGCAGGCTAGGGAGGGGGTTGGCCGGGGAGCTGTTTTTT.

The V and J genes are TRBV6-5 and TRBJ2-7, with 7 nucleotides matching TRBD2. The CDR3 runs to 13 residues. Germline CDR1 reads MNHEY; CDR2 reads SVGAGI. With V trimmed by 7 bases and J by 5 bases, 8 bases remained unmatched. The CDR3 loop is CASMTGGTDEQYF. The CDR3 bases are TGTGCCAGCATGACGGGGGGAACGGACGAGCAGTACTTC.

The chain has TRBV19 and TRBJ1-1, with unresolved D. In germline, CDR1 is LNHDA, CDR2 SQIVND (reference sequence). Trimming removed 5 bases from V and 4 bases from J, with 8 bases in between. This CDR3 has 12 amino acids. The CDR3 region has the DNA TGTGCCAGTAGTGAGAACAGCACTGAAGCTTTCTTT. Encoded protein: CASSENSTEAFF.

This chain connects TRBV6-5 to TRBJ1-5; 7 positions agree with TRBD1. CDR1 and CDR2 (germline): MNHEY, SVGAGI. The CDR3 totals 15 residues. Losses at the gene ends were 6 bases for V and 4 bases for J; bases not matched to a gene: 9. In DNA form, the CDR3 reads TGTGCCAGCAGGCCCTTGGGGACAGTTAATCAGCCCCAGCATTTT. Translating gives CASRPLGTVNQPQHF.

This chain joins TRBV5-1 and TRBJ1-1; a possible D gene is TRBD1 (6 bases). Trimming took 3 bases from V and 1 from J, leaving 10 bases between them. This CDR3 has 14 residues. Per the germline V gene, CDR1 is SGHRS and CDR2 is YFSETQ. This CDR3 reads CASSWGGQNTEAFF. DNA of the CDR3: TGCGCCAGCAGCTGGGGGGGACAGAACACTGAAGCTTTCTTT.

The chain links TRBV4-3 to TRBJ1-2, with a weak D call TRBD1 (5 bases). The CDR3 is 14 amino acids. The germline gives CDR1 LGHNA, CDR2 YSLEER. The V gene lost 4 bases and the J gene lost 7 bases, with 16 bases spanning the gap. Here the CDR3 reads CASSRGEGVGGYTF. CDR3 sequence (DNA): TGCGCCAGCAGCCGGGGGGAAGGGGTGGGTGGCTACACCTTC.

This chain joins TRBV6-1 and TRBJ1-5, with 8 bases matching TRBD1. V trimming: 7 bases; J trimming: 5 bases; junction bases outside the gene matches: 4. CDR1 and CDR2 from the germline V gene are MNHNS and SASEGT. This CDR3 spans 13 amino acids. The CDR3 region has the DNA TGTGCCAGCACCGAGACAGGGGATCAGCCCCAGCATTTT. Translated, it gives CASTETGDQPQHF.

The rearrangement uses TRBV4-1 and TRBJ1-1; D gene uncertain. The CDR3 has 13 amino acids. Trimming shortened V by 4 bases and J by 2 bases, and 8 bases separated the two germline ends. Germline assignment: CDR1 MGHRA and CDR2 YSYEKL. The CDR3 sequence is CASSPRVNTEAFF. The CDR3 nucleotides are TGCGCCAGCAGCCCACGGGTTAACACTGAAGCTTTCTTT.